This T cell receptor (beta chain) originates from a study of CD8 T cells in ankylosing spondylitis (dated by TCRdb to the late 2010s). Looking at the study overall: The study set out to find disease-linked TCR variants by profiling T cell receptor beta repertoires in ankylosing spondylitis patients and healthy donors. The full study cohort was made up of about 24 ankylosing spondylitis patients and around 100 healthy donors. Peripheral blood was sampled, and synovial fluid was also collected from ankylosing spondylitis patients.

The data were produced on an Illumina HiSeq 2500. Quantitative 5'-RACE with molecular barcodes was used to prepare TCR beta libraries. In the source study's methods: Disease-linked TCR variants were identified with a new computational method built on a probabilistic model of VDJ rearrangement. TCRdb took the public reads, trimmed them with fastp at Q25, ran MiXCR for clone calling and kept in-frame beta chains. When rows share a CDR3 protein, they turn into one entry using the most common DNA and genes. TCRdb assigned the V and J calls; the authors' analysis was not used. The sample table records 100,000 to 150,000 distinct CDR3 sequences; 6.5% to 9% of these occur just once. 10% to 15% of the sample goes to the ten largest clones. CDR1 is given as KGHSH and CDR2 as LQKENI, both from the germline V gene. The V end gives up 3 bases and the J end 4 bases, leaving 8 bases in the junction not matched to a gene. The CDR3 numbers 16 residues from cysteine through phenylalanine. Solely the CDR3 DNA is kept, with 48 bases framed from the first base.

This clonotype was counted many times. There is no known antigen for this receptor. Base qualities are not provided; no much larger clone lies one nucleotide away. The paper as a whole reports these results and caveats: A CD8+ phenotype was shown by the disease-linked clones, which were found at relatively low frequencies in peripheral blood. The disease-linked clones were reported to be significantly enriched in matched synovial fluid samples from ankylosing spondylitis patients. Some motif variants had previously been reported in the synovial fluid and blood of reactive arthritis patients, which suggests shared mechanisms of disease initiation. Blood from ankylosing spondylitis patients appeared to be characterized by a TCR beta motif made up of several highly homologous amino acid variants.

Sequenced material: blood, either unsorted or a sorted T cell fraction (not recorded which). This TCR was sampled from a male donor with ankylosing spondylitis or in good health (not recorded which). Recombination connected TRBV18 to TRBJ2-4; the central 8 bases match TRBD1. The bases read TGTGCCAGCTCACCTTGGAACAGGGGGTTAAAAAACATTCAGTACTTC. Translation gives CASSPWNRGLKNIQYF.